Reported below is one T cell receptor beta chain. Trimming at V came to 5 bases and at J to 1 base, leaving 3 bases not matched to a gene. Germline-derived CDR1 and CDR2 are SGHAT and FQNNGV. CDR3 length equals 15 residues. Patients having Susac syndrome satisfied recently defined diagnostic criteria for definite or probable disease. The data were taken from a study of CD8 T cells in Susac syndrome. RNA amounts of about 0.45 to 1 ug underwent reverse transcription with random hexamers. The TCR beta CDR3 was amplified by immunoSEQ multiplex PCR across 54 Vbeta, 13 Jbeta. A single record per CDR3 protein comes from TCRdb applying MiXCR to the immunoSEQ multiplex PCR reads. The sample carries about 240,000 distinct CDR3 sequences, 90% to 97% recorded once.

Material: CD4+ T cells from PBMCs. The chain couples TRBV11-2 to TRBJ2-2; 8 bases are shared with TRBD2. This receptor was identified in a human donor with Susac syndrome. In nucleotides, the CDR3 is TGTGCCAGCAGCCTTAGCGGGGAGAACACCGGGGAGCTGTTTTTT. Amino acids: CASSLSGENTGELFF.